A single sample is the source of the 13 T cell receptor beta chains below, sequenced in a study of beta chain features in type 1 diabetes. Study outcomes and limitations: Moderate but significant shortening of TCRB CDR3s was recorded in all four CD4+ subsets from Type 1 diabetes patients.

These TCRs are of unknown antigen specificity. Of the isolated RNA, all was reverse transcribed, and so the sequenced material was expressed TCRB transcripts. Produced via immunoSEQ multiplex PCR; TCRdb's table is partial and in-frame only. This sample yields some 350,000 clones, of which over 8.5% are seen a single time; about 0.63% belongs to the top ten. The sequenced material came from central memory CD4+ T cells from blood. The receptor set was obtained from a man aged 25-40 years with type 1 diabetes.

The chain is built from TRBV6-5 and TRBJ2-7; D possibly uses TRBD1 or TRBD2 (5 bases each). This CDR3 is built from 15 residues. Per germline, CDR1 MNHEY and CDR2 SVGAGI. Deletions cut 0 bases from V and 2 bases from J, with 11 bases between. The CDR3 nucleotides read TGTGCCAGCAGTTACTCCGTAGGGACCACCTACGAGCAGTACTTC. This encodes CASSYSVGTTYEQYF.

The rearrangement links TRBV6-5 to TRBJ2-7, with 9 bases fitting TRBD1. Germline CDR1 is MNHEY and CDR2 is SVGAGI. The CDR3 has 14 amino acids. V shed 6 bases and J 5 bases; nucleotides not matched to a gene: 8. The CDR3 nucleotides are TGTGCCAGCAGCCTGTCCGGGACAGGGAACGAGCAGTACTTC. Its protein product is CASSLSGTGNEQYF.

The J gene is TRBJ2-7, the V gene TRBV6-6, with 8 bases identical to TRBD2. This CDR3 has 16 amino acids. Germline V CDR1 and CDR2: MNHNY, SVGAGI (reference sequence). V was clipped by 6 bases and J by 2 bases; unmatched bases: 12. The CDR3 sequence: CASSRPPSGSAYEQYF. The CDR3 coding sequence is TGTGCCAGCAGCCGCCCCCCAAGCGGGAGTGCCTACGAGCAGTACTTC.

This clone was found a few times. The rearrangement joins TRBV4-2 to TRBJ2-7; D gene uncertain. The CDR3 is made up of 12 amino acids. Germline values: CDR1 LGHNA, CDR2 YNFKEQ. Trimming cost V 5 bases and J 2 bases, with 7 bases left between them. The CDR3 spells CASSTGPYEQYF. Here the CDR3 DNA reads TGTGCCAGCAGCACCGGTCCCTACGAGCAGTACTTC.

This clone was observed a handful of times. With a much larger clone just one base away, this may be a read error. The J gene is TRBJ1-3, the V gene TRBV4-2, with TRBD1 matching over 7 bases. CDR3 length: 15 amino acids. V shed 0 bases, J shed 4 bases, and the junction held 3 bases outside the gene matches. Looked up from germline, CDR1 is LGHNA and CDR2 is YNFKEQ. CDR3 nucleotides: TGTGCCAGCAGCCAAGAAAACAGGGGAGGAAACACCATATATTTT. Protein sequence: CASSQENRGGNTIYF.

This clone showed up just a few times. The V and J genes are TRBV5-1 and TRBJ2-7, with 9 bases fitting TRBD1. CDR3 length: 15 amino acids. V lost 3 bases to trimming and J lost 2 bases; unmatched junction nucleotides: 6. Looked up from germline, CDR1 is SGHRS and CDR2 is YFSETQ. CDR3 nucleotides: TGCGCCAGCAGCTCAGGACAGGGGTGGACCTACGAGCAGTACTTC. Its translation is CASSSGQGWTYEQYF. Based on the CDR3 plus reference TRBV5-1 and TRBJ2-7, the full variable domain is KAGVTQTPRYLIKTRGQQVTLSCSPISGHRSVSWYQQTPGQGLQFLFEYFSETQRNKGNFPGRFSGRQFSNSRSEMNVSTLELGDSALYLCASSSGQGWTYEQYFGPGTRLTVT.

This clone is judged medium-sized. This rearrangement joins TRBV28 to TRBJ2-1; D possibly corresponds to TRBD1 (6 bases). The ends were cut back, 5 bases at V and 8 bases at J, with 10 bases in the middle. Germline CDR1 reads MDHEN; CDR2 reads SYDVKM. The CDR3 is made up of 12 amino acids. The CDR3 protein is CASSPTGHEQFF. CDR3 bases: TGTGCCAGCAGTCCCACAGGGCATGAGCAGTTCTTC.

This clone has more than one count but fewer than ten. The CDR3 coding sequence is TGCGCCAGCAGCCCTACTCCACAGGGGTCAGAGACCCAGTACTTC. This translates into CASSPTPQGSETQYF. The J gene is TRBJ2-5, the V gene TRBV4-3; TRBD1 matches 7 bases. V was pared by 4 bases and J by 4 bases, with 9 bases of the junction left unmatched. The CDR3 totals 15 residues. Germline assignment: CDR1 LGHNA and CDR2 YSLEER.

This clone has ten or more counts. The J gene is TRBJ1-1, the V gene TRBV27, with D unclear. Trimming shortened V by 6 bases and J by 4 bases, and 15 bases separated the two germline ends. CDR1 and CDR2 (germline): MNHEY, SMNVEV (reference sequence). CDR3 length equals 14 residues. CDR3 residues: CASRVTDSGTEAFF. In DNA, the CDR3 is TGTGCCAGCAGGGTCACGGACTCGGGCACTGAAGCTTTCTTT.

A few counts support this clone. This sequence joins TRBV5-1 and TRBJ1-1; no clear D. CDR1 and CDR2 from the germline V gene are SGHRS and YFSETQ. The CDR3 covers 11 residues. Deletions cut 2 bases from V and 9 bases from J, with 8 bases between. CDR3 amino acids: CASSFSGKAFF. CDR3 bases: TGCGCCAGCAGCTTTAGTGGTAAAGCTTTCTTT.

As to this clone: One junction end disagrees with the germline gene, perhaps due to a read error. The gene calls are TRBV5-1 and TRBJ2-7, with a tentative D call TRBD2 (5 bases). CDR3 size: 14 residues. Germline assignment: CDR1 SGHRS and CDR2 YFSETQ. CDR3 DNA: TGCGCCAGCAGCTTTTTACCGGCAGACTACAAGCAGTACTTC. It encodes CASSFLPADYKQYF.

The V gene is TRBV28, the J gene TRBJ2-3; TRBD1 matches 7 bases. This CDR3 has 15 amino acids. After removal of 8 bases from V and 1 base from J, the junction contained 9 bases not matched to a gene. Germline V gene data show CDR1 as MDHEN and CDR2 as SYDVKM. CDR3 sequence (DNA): TGTGCCAGCGGCGGCAGGGGGTCTGGCACAGATACGCAGTATTTT. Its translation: CASGGRGSGTDTQYF.

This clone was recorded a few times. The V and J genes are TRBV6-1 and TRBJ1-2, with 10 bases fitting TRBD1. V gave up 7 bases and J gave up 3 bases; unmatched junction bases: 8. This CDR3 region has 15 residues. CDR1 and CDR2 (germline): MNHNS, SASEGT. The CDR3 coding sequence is TGTGCCAGCATGATGGGACAGGGGTTTGACTATGGCTACACCTTC. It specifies CASMMGQGFDYGYTF.